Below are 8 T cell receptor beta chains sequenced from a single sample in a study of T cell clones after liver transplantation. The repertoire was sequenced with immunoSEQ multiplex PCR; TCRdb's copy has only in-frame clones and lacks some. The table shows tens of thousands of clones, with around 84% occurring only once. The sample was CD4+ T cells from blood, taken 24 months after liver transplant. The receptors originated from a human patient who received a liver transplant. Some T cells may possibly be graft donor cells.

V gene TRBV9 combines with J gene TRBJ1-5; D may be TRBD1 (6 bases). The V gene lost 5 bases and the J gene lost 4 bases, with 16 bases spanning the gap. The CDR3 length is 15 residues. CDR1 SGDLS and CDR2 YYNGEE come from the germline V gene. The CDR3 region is CASSAPGHANQPQHF. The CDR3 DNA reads TGTGCCAGCAGTGCTCCGGGACACGCAAATCAGCCCCAGCATTTT.

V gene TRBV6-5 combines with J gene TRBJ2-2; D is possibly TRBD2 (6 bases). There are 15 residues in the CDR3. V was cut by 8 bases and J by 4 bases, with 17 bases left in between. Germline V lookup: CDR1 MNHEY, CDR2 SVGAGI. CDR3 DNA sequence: TGTGCCAGCCGCCGCGGGGCCTCAAGCACCGGGGAGCTGTTTTTT. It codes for CASRRGASSTGELFF.

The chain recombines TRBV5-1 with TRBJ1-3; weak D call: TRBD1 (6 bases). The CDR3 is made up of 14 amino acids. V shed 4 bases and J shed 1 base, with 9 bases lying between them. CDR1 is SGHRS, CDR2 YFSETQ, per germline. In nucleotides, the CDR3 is TGCGCCAGCAGCCTGGGACAATCTGGAAACACCATATATTTT. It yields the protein CASSLGQSGNTIYF. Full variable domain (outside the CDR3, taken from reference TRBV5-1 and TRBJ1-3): KAGVTQTPRYLIKTRGQQVTLSCSPISGHRSVSWYQQTPGQGLQFLFEYFSETQRNKGNFPGRFSGRQFSNSRSEMNVSTLELGDSALYLCASSLGQSGNTIYFGEGSWLTVV.

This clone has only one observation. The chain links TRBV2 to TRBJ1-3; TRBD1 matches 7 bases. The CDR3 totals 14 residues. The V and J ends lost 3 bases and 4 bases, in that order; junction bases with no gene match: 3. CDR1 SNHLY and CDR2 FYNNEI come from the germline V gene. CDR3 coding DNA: TGTGCCAGCAGTGAGAACAGGGGAGGAAACACCATATATTTT. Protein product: CASSENRGGNTIYF.

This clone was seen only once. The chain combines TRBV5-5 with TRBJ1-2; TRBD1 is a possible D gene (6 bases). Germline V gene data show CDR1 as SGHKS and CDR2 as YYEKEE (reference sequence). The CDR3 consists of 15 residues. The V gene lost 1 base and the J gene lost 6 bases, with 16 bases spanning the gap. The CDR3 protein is CASSLTGARGDGYTF. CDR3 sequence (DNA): TGTGCCAGCAGCTTGACGGGGGCTCGAGGTGATGGCTACACCTTC.

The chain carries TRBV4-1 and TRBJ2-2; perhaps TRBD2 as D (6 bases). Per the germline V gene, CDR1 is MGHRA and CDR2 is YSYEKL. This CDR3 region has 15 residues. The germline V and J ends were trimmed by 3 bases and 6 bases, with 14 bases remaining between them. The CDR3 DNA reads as TGCGCCAGCAGCCACACGGGGGTGTCTGCCGGGGAGCTGTTTTTT. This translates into CASSHTGVSAGELFF.

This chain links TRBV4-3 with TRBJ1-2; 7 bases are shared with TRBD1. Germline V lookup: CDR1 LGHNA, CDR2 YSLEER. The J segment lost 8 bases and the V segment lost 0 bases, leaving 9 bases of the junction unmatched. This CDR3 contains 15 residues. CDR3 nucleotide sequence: TGCGCCAGCAGCCAAGACCCTAGACAGGGCTTCGGCTACACCTTC. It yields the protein CASSQDPRQGFGYTF.

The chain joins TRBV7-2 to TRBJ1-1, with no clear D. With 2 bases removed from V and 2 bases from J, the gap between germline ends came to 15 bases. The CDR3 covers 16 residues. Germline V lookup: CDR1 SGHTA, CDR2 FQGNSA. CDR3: CASSLNRLRENTEAFF. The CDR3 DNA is TGTGCCAGCAGCTTAAATCGATTACGGGAAAACACTGAAGCTTTCTTT.